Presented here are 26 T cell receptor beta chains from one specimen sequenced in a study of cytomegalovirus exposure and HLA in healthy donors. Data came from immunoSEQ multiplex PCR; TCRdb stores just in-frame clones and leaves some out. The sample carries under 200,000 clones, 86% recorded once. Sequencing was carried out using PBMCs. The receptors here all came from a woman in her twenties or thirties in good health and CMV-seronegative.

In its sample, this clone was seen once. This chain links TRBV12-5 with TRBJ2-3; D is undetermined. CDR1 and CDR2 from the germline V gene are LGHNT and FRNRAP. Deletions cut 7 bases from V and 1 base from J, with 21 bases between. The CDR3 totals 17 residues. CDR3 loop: CASVPLDDPLGTDTQYF. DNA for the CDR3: TGTGCTAGTGTCCCCCTCGACGACCCTCTAGGCACAGATACGCAGTATTTT.

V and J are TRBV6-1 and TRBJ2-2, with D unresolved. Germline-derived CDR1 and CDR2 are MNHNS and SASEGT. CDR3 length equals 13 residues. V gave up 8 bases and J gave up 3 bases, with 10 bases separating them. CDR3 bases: TGTGCCAGCGCGCTATTATACACCGGGGAGCTGTTTTTT. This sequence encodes CASALLYTGELFF.

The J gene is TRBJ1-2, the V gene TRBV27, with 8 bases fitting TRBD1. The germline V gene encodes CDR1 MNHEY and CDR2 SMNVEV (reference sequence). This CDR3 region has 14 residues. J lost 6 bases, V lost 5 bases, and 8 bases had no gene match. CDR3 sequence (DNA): TGTGCCAGCAGTCAAAGGACAGGGTATAATGGCTACACCTTC. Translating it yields CASSQRTGYNGYTF.

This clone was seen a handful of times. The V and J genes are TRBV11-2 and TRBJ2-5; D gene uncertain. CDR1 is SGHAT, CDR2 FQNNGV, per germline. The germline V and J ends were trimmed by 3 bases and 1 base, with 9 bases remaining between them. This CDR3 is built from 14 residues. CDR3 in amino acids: CASSFVVSQETQYF. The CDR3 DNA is TGTGCCAGCAGCTTCGTTGTCAGCCAAGAGACCCAGTACTTC.

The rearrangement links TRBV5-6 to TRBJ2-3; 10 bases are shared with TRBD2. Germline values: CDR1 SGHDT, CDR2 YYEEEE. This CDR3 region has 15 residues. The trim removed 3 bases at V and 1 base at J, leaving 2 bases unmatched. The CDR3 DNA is TGTGCCAGCAGCTGGCTAGCGGGAGGCACAGATACGCAGTATTTT. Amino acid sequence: CASSWLAGGTDTQYF. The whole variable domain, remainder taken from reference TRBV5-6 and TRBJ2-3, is DAGVTQSPTHLIKTRGQQVTLRCSPKSGHDTVSWYQQALGQGPQFIFQYYEEEERQRGNFPDRFSGHQFPNYSSELNVNALLLGDSALYLCASSWLAGGTDTQYFGPGTRLTVL.

The CDR3 DNA reads as TGTGCCAGCAGCCATTACAGGGGCGACCTATACGAGCAGTACTTC. Protein: CASSHYRGDLYEQYF. V gene TRBV27 combines with J gene TRBJ2-7; 7 bases fit TRBD1. Germline CDR1 MNHEY, CDR2 SMNVEV (reference sequence). This CDR3 is 15 amino acids long. V gave up 6 bases and J gave up 4 bases; unmatched junction bases: 12.

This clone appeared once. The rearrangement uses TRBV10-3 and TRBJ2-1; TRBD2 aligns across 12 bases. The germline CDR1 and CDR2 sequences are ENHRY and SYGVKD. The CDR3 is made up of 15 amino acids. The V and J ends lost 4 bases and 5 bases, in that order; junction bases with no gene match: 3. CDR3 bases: TGTGCCATCAGTGCTAGCGGGGGGGCCAACAATGAGCAGTTCTTC. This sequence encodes CAISASGGANNEQFF.

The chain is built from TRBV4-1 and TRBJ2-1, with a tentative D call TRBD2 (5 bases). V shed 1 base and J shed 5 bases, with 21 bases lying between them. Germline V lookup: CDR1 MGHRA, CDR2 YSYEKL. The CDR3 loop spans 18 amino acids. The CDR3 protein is CASSQASRMRVLNNEQFF. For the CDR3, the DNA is TGCGCCAGCAGCCAAGCCAGCAGGATGAGGGTTCTGAACAATGAGCAGTTCTTC.

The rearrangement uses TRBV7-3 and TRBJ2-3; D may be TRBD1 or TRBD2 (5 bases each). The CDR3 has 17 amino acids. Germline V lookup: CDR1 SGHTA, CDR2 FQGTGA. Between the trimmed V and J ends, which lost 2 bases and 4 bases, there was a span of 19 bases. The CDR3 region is CASSLSPPGPGADTQYF. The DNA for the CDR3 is TGTGCCAGCAGCTTATCCCCCCCGGGGCCTGGGGCAGATACGCAGTATTTT.

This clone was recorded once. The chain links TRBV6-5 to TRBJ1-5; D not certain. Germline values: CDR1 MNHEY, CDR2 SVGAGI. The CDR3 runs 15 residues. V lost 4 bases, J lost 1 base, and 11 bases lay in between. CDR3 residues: CASSSRSGSNQPQHF. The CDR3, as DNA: TGTGCCAGCAGTTCCAGATCAGGAAGCAATCAGCCCCAGCATTTT.

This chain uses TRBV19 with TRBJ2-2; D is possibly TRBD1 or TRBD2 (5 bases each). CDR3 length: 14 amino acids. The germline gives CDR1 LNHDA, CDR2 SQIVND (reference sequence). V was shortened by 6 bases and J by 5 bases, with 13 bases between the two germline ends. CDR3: CASRHGTPTGELFF. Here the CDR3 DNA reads TGTGCCAGTAGGCACGGGACGCCTACCGGGGAGCTGTTTTTT.

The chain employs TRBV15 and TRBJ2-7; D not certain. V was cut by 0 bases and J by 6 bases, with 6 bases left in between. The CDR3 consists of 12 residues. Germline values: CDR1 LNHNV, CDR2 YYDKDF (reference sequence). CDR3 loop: CATSRDRREQYF. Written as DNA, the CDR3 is TGTGCCACCAGCAGAGATCGCCGCGAGCAGTACTTC.

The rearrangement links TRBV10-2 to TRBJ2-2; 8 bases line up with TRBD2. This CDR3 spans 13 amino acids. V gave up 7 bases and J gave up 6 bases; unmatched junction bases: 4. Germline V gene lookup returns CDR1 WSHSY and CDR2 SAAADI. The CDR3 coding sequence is TGCGCCAGCACCGGGAGGGCCGCCGGGGAGCTGTTTTTT. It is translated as CASTGRAAGELFF.

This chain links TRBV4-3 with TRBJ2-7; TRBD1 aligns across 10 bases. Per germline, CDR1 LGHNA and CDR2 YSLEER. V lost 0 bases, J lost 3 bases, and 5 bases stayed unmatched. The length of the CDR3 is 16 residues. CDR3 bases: TGCGCCAGCAGCCAAGATTATGGGGACAGGGGCTACGAGCAGTACTTC. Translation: CASSQDYGDRGYEQYF.

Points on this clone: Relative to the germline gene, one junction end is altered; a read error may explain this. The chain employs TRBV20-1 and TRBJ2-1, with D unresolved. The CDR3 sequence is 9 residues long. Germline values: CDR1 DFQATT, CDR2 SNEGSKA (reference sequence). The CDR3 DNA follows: TGCAGTGCCGACAAAGAGCAGTTCTTC. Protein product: CSADKEQFF.

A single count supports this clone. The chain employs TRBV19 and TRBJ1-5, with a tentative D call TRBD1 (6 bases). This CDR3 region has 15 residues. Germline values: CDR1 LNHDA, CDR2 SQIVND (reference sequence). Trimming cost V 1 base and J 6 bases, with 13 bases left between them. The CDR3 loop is CASSIGGRGSQPQHF. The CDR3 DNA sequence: TGTGCCAGTAGTATAGGTGGCAGGGGCAGTCAGCCCCAGCATTTT.

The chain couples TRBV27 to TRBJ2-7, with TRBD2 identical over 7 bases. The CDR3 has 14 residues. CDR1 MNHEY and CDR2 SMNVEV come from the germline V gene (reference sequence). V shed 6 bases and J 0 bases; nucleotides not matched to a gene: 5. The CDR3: CASSSGTDSYEQYF. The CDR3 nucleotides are TGTGCCAGCAGCAGCGGGACCGACTCCTACGAGCAGTACTTC.

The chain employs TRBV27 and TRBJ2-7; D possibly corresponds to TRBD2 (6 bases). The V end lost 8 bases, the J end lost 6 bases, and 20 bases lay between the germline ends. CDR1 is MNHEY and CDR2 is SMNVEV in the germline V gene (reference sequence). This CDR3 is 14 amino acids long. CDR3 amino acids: CASRAPGDISEQYF. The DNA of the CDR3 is TGTGCCAGCCGGGCCCCGGGGGATATATCCGAGCAGTACTTC.

In DNA, the CDR3 is TGTGCCAGCGAACCGTTCTCCTACAATGAGCAGTTCTTC. Protein: CASEPFSYNEQFF. The rearrangement uses TRBV13 and TRBJ2-1; D unclear. The length of the CDR3 is 13 residues. Germline V gene sequence: CDR1 PRHDT, CDR2 FYEKMQ (reference sequence). Between the trimmed V and J ends, which lost 8 bases and 0 bases, there was a span of 8 bases.

CDR3 in DNA: TGTGCCAGCAGCTTAAAAGGCTCCCCTCGAATCACTGAAGCTTTCTTT. Translating it yields CASSLKGSPRITEAFF. V and J are TRBV7-2 and TRBJ1-1, with D hard to call. In germline, CDR1 is SGHTA, CDR2 FQGNSA. The CDR3 is 16 amino acids. Trimming stripped 2 bases from V and 4 bases from J, with 17 bases between.

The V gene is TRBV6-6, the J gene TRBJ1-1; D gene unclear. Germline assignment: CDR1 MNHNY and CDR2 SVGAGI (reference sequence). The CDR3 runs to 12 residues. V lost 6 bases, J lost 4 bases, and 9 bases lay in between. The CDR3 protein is CASSPIGTEAFF. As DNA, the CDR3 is TGTGCCAGCAGCCCGATCGGCACTGAAGCTTTCTTT.

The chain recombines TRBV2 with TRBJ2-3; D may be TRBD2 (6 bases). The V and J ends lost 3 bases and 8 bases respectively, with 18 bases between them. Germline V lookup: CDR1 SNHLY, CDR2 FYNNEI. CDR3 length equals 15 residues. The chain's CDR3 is CASSDPVGGRGTQYF. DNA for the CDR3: TGTGCCAGCAGTGACCCGGTCGGGGGACGCGGTACGCAGTATTTT.

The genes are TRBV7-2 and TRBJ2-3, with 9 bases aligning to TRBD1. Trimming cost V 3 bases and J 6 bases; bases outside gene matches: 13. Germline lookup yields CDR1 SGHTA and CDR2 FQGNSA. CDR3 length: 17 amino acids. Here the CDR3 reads CASSLGQGLGAADTQYF. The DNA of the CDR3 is TGTGCCAGCAGCTTGGGACAGGGTCTGGGGGCTGCGGATACGCAGTATTTT.

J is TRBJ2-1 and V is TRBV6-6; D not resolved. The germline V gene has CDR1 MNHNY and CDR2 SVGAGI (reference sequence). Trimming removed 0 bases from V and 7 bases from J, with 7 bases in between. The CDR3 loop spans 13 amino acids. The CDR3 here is CASSYSVGNEQFF. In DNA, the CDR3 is TGTGCCAGCAGTTACTCTGTGGGAAATGAGCAGTTCTTC.

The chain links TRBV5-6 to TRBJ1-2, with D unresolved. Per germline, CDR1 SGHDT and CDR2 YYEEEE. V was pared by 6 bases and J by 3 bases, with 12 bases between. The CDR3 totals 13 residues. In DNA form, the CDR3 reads TGTGCCAGCACCCAAGTCCCCCACTATGGCTACACCTTC. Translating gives CASTQVPHYGYTF.

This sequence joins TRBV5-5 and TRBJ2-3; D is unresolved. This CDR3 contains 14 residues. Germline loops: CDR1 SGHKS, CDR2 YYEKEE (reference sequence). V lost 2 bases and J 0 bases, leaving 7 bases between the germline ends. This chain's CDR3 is CASSFRDSTDTQYF. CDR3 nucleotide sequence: TGTGCCAGCAGCTTTAGGGATAGCACAGATACGCAGTATTTT. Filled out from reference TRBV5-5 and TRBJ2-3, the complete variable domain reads DAGVTQSPTHLIKTRGQQVTLRCSPISGHKSVSWYQQVLGQGPQFIFQYYEKEERGRGNFPDRFSARQFPNYSSELNVNALLLGDSALYLCASSFRDSTDTQYFGPGTRLTVL.